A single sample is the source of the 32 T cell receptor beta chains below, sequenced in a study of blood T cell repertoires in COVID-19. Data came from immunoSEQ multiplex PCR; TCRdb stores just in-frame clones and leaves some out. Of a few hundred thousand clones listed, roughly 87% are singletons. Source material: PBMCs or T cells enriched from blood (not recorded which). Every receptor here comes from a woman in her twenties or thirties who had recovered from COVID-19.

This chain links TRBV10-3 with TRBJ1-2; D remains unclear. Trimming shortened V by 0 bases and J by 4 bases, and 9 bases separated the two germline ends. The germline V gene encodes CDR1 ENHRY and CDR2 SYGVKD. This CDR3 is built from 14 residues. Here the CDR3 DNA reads TGTGCCATCAGTGAGTCGCAGGATTCCTATGGCTACACCTTC. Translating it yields CAISESQDSYGYTF.

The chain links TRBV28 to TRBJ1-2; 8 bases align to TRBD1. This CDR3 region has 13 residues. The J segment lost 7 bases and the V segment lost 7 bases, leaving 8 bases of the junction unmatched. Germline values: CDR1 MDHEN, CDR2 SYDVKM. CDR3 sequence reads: CASNIQGAGGYTF. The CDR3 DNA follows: TGTGCCAGCAACATTCAGGGGGCCGGTGGCTACACCTTC.

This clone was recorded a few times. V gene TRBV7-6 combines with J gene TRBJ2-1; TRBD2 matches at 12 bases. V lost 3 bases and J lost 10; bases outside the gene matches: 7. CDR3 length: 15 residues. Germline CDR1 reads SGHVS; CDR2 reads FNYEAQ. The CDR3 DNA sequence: TGTGCCAGCAGCTTGACTAGCGGGAGTACAAGGGAGCAGTTCTTC. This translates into CASSLTSGSTREQFF.

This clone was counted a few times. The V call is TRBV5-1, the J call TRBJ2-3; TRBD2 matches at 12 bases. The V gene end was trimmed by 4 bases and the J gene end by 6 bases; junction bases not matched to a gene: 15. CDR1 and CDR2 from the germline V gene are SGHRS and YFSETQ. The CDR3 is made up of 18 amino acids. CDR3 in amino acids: CASSLETSGRSPLDTQYF. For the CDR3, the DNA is TGCGCCAGCAGCCTGGAAACTAGCGGGAGGTCTCCGCTTGATACGCAGTATTTT. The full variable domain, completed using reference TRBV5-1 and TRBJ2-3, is KAGVTQTPRYLIKTRGQQVTLSCSPISGHRSVSWYQQTPGQGLQFLFEYFSETQRNKGNFPGRFSGRQFSNSRSEMNVSTLELGDSALYLCASSLETSGRSPLDTQYFGPGTRLTVL.

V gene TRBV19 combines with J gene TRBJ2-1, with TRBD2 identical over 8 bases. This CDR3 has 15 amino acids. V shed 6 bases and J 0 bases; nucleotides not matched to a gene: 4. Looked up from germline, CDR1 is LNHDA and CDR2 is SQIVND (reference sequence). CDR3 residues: CASRRGGDSYNEQFF. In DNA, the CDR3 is TGTGCCAGTAGACGGGGGGGCGACTCCTACAATGAGCAGTTCTTC. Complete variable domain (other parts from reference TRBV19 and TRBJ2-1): DGGITQSPKYLFRKEGQNVTLSCEQNLNHDAMYWYRQDPGQGLRLIYYSQIVNDFQKGDIAEGYSVSREKKESFPLTVTSAQKNPTAFYLCASRRGGDSYNEQFFGPGTRLTVL.

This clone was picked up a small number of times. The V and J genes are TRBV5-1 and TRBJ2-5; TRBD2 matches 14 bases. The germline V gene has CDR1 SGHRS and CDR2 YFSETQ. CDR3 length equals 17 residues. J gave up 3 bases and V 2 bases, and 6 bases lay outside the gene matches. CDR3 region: CASSLGTSGRAEETQYF. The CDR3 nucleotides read TGCGCCAGCAGCTTAGGGACTAGCGGGAGAGCTGAAGAGACCCAGTACTTC. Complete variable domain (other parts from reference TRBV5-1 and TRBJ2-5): KAGVTQTPRYLIKTRGQQVTLSCSPISGHRSVSWYQQTPGQGLQFLFEYFSETQRNKGNFPGRFSGRQFSNSRSEMNVSTLELGDSALYLCASSLGTSGRAEETQYFGPGTRLLVL.

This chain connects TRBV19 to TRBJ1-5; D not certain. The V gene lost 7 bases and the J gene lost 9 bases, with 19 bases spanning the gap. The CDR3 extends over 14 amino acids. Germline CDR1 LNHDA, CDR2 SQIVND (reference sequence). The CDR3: CASNPRQEGRPQHF. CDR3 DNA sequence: TGTGCCAGTAACCCCCGGCAGGAAGGCCGGCCCCAGCATTTT.

The CDR3 sequence is CASSQEGGTDYEQYF. Here the CDR3 DNA reads TGTGCCAGCAGCCAAGAGGGCGGGACAGACTACGAGCAGTACTTC. The chain combines TRBV14 with TRBJ2-7, with D perhaps matching TRBD1 (7 bases). CDR1 SGHDN and CDR2 FVKESK come from the germline V gene. This CDR3 region has 15 residues. Trimming shortened V by 0 bases and J by 3 bases, and 12 bases separated the two germline ends.

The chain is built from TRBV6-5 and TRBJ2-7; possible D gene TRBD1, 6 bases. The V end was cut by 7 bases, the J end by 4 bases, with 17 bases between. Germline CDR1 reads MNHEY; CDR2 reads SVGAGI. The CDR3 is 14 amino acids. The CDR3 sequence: CASNSRQDGYEQYF. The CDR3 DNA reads TGTGCCAGCAACTCACGACAGGATGGGTACGAGCAGTACTTC.

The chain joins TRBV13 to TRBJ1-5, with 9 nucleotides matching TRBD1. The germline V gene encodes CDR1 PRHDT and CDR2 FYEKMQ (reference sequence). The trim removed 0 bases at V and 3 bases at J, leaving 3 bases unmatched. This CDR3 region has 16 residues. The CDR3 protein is CASSLGGTGNNQPQHF. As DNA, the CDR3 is TGTGCCAGCAGCTTAGGTGGGACAGGGAACAATCAGCCCCAGCATTTT.

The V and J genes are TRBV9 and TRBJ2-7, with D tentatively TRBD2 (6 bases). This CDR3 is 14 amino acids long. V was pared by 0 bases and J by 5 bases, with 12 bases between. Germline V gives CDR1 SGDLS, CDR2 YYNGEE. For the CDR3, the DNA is TGTGCCAGCAGCGTAGGACTAGGAATCGACGAGCAGTACTTC. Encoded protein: CASSVGLGIDEQYF.

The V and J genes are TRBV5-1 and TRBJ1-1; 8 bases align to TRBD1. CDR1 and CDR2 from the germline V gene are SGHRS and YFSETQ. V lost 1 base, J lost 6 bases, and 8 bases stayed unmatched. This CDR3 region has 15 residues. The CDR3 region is CASSLSRGLIAEAFF. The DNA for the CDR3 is TGCGCCAGCAGCTTGTCCAGGGGGCTGATCGCTGAAGCTTTCTTT.

CDR3 region: CSVGKLLEQNRDYGYTF. The CDR3 DNA reads as TGCAGCGTTGGGAAACTCTTAGAACAGAACAGGGACTATGGCTACACCTTC. The genes are TRBV29-1 and TRBJ1-2; D might be TRBD1 (6 bases). The V end lost 4 bases, the J end lost 3 bases, and 24 bases lay between the germline ends. Looked up from germline, CDR1 is SQVTM and CDR2 is ANQGSEA. This CDR3 is 17 amino acids long.

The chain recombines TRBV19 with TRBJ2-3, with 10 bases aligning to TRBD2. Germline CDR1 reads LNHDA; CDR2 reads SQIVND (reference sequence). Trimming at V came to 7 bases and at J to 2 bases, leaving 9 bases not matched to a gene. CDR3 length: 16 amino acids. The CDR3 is CASTRTSGDFTDTQYF. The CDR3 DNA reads TGTGCCAGTACTCGGACTAGCGGAGATTTCACAGATACGCAGTATTTT.

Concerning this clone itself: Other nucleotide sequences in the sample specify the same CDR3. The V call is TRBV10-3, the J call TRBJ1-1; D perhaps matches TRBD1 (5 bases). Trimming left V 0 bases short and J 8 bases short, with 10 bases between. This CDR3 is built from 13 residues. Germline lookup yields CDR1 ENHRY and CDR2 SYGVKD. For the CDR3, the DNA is TGTGCCATCAGTGAGTCGGGGCAGGGAGAAGCTTTCTTT. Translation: CAISESGQGEAFF.

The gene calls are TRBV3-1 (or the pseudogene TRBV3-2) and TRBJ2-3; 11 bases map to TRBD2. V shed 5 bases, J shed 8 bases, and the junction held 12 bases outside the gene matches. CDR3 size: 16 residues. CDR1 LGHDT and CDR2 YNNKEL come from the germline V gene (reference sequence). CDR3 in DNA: TGTGCCAGCAGCGATCCGACTAGCGGGATGTTTCGTACGCAGTATTTT. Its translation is CASSDPTSGMFRTQYF.

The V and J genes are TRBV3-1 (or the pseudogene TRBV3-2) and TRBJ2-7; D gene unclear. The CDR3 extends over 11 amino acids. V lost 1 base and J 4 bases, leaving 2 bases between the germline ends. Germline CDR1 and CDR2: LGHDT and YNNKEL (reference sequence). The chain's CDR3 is CASSQAYEQYF. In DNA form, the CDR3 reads TGTGCCAGCAGCCAAGCGTACGAGCAGTACTTC.

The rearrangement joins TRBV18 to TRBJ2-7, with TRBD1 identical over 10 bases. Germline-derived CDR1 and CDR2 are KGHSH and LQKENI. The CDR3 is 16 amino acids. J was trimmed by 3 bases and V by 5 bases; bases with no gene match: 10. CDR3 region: CASSRTGGDVGYEQYF. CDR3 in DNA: TGTGCCAGCTCAAGGACAGGGGGGGATGTTGGCTACGAGCAGTACTTC. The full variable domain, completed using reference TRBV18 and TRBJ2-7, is NAGVMQNPRHLVRRRGQEARLRCSPMKGHSHVYWYRQLPEEGLKFMVYLQKENIIDESGMPKERFSAEFPKEGPSILRIQQVVRGDSAAYFCASSRTGGDVGYEQYFGPGTRLTVT.

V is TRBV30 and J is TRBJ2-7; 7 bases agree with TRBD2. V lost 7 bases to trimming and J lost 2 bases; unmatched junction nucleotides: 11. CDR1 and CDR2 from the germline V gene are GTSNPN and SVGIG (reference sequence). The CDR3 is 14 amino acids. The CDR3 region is CALIIGTTTYEQYF. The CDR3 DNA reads TGTGCCTTGATCATCGGGACTACCACCTACGAGCAGTACTTC.

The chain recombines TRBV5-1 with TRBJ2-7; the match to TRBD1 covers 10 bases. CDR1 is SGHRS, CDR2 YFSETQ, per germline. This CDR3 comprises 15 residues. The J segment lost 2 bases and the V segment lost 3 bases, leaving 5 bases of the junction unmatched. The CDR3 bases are TGCGCCAGCAGCTGGGATGGACAGGGGGCCTACGAGCAGTACTTC. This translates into CASSWDGQGAYEQYF.

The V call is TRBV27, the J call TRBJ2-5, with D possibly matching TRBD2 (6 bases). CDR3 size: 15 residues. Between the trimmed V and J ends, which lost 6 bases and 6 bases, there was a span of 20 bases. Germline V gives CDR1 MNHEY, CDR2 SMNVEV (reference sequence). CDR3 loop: CASSGIGAGVKTQYF. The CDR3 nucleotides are TGTGCCAGCAGCGGGATCGGAGCGGGTGTGAAGACCCAGTACTTC.

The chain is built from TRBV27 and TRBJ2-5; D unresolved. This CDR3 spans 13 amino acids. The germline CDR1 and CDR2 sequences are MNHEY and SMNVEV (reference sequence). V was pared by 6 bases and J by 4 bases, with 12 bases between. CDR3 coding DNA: TGTGCCAGCAGCCTCTACCCATTAGAGACCCAGTACTTC. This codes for CASSLYPLETQYF.

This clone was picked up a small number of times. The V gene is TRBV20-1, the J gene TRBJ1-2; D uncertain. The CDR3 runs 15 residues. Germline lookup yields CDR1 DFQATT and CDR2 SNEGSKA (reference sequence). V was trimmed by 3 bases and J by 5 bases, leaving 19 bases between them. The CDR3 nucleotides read TGCAGTGCTAGTATCCTAGCCGGTGCGGGGTATGGCTACACCTTC. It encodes CSASILAGAGYGYTF.

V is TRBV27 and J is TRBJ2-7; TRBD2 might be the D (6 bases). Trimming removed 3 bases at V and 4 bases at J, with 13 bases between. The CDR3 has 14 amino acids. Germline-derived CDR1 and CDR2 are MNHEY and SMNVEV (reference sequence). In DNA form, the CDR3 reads TGTGCCAGCAGTTTGAGACTAGATCATTACGAGCAGTACTTC. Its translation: CASSLRLDHYEQYF.

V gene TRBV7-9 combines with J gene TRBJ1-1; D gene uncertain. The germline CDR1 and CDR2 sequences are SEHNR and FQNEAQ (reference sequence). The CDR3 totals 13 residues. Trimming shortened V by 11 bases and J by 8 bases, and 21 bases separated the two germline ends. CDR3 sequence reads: CAVTTEIFGEAFF. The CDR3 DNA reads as TGTGCCGTGACCACAGAGATATTTGGAGAAGCTTTCTTT.

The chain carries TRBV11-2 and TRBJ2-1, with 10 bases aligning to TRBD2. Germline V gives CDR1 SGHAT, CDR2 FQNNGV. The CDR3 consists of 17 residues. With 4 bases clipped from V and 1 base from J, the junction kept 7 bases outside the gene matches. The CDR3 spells CASSSRQTSGSYNEQFF. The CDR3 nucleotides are TGTGCCAGCAGCTCCCGGCAGACTAGCGGGTCCTACAATGAGCAGTTCTTC.

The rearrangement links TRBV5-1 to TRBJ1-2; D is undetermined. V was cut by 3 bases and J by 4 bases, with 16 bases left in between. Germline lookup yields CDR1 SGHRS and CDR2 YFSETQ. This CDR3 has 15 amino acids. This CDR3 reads CASSSSGGRAYGYTF. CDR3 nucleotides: TGCGCCAGCAGCTCGTCCGGCGGCCGAGCCTATGGCTACACCTTC. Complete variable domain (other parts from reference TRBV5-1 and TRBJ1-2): KAGVTQTPRYLIKTRGQQVTLSCSPISGHRSVSWYQQTPGQGLQFLFEYFSETQRNKGNFPGRFSGRQFSNSRSEMNVSTLELGDSALYLCASSSSGGRAYGYTFGSGTRLTVV.

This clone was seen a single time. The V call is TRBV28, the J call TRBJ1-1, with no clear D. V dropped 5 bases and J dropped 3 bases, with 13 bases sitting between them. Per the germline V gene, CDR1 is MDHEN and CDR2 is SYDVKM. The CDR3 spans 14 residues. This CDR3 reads CASSAYIGDTEAFF. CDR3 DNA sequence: TGTGCCAGCAGTGCCTACATCGGGGACACTGAAGCTTTCTTT.

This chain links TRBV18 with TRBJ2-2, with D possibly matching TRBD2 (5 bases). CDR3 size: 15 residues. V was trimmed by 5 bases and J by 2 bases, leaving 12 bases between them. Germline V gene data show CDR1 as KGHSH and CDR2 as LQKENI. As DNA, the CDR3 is TGTGCCAGCTCAATCCTCGGACTCAACACCGGGGAGCTGTTTTTT. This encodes CASSILGLNTGELFF.

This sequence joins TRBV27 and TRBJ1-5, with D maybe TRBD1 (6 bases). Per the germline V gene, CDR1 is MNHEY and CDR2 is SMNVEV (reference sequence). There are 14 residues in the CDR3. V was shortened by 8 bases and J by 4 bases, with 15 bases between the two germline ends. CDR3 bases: TGTGCCAGCGGAGACGGACAGACAAATCAGCCCCAGCATTTT. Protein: CASGDGQTNQPQHF.

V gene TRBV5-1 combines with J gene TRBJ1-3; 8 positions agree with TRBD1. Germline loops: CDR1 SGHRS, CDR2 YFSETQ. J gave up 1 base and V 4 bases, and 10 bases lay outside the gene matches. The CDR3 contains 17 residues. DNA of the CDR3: TGCGCCAGCAGCGGGACAGGTTTGGCGGGTTCTGGAAACACCATATATTTT. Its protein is CASSGTGLAGSGNTIYF.

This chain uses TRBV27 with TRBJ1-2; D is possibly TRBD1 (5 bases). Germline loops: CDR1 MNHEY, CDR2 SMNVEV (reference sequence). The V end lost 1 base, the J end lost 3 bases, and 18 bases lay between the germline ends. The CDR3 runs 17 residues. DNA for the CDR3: TGTGCCAGCAGTTTATTTTCGGCAGGGAATCGTGACTATGGCTACACCTTC. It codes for CASSLFSAGNRDYGYTF.